Listed below are T cell receptor beta chains from one sample, sequenced in a study of T cell responses to AZD1222 COVID-19 vaccine. Libraries were prepared by immunoSEQ multiplex PCR; TCRdb keeps only in-frame clonotypes and omits some of them. The sample consists of 120,000 or so clones, around 88% of them appearing once. Material: peripheral blood, obtained 28 days after the second AZD1222 dose. The receptor source for this set is an adult who received the AZD1222 COVID-19 vaccine. Both conserved end residues are part of each CDR3. The D gene is left open where the match is weak. Clone size is stated in some rows and not others, as once, few, many or a class when expanded.

d_call	v_call	clone_size	j_call	cdr3_nt	cdr3_aa
NA	TRBV11-2	once	TRBJ2-2	TGTGCCAGCAGCTTTGTACCAAACACCGGGGAGCTGTTTTTT	CASSFVPNTGELFF
NA	TRBV5-5	NA	TRBJ1-2	TGTGCCAGCAGCTACCAGACAGACATCTATGGCTACACCTTC	CASSYQTDIYGYTF
TRBD2	TRBV27	NA	TRBJ2-7	TGTGCCAGCAGTTTACTGCTAGCGGGAATCAACGAGCAGTACTTC	CASSLLLAGINEQYF
TRBD1	TRBV19	NA	TRBJ1-6	TGTGCCAGTAGTCCCCAACAGGGGAGCTCCTATAATTCACCCCTCCACTTT	CASSPQQGSSYNSPLHF
TRBD2	TRBV3-1/TRBV3-2	NA	TRBJ2-7	TGTGCCAGCAGCCAAGACGGACAGCGGGGGGACTACGAGCAGTACTTC	CASSQDGQRGDYEQYF
NA	TRBV2	NA	TRBJ1-5	TGTGCCAGCAGACAGGATAGCAATCAGCCCCAGCATTTT	CASRQDSNQPQHF
NA	TRBV25-1	NA	TRBJ1-2	TGTGCCAGCAGTGAATCACGGGGGGGCAGGATTAAAGGCTACACCTTC	CASSESRGGRIKGYTF
NA	TRBV9	NA	TRBJ2-2	TGTGCCAGCGTCGGGATAAACACCGGGGAGCTGTTTTTT	CASVGINTGELFF
TRBD1	TRBV24-1	NA	TRBJ1-2	TGTGCCACCAGCCCTGGAGGGACAGGGGCAGATGGCTACACCTTC	CATSPGGTGADGYTF
NA	TRBV7-8	NA	TRBJ2-2	TGTGCCAGCAGCATCAGGGATTCGAACACCGGGGAGCTGTTTTTT	CASSIRDSNTGELFF
NA	TRBV5-1	NA	TRBJ1-4	TGCGCCAGCAGTTATCTGGGCCGAGAAAAACTGTTTTTT	CASSYLGREKLFF
TRBD1	TRBV4-3	NA	TRBJ1-5	TGCGCCAGCAGCCAGGATTGGACAGGTAATCAGCCCCAGCATTTT	CASSQDWTGNQPQHF
NA	TRBV28	NA	TRBJ2-7	TGTGCCAGCAGTTTATCACGCAGGAAACTCTCCTACGAGCAGTACTTC	CASSLSRRKLSYEQYF